What follows are 22 T cell receptor beta chains derived from one specimen sequenced in a study of T cell responses to AZD1222 COVID-19 vaccine. Clones were read by immunoSEQ multiplex PCR, and TCRdb kept only the in-frame ones, dropping some. The data contain 100,000 to 150,000 clones, 70% to 90% of them singletons. The material was peripheral blood, obtained on day 0 of AZD1222 vaccination. The receptor source for this set is an adult in good health.

The V and J genes are TRBV19 and TRBJ1-1; the D gene is possibly TRBD1 (6 bases). Deletions cut 1 base from V and 8 bases from J, with 8 bases between. The germline V gene encodes CDR1 LNHDA and CDR2 SQIVND (reference sequence). The CDR3 loop spans 12 amino acids. CDR3 bases: TGTGCCAGTAGTATAGCTACAGGGGAAGCTTTCTTT. Amino acid sequence: CASSIATGEAFF. Together with reference TRBV19 and TRBJ1-1, the CDR3 gives the full variable domain: DGGITQSPKYLFRKEGQNVTLSCEQNLNHDAMYWYRQDPGQGLRLIYYSQIVNDFQKGDIAEGYSVSREKKESFPLTVTSAQKNPTAFYLCASSIATGEAFFGQGTRLTVV.

The CDR3 region has the DNA TGTGCCAGCACGACGACAGGGGGTGGGCAAGAGACCCAGTACTTC. Its translation is CASTTTGGGQETQYF. The chain joins TRBV21-1 to TRBJ2-5; whether TRBD1, the table's D call, matches the DNA was not checked. TRBV21-1 corresponds to a pseudogene. This CDR3 spans 15 amino acids.

The chain joins TRBV30 to TRBJ2-5; possible D gene TRBD1, 5 bases. The CDR3 sequence is 14 residues long. V was pared by 0 bases and J by 5 bases, with 13 bases between. Germline V CDR1 and CDR2: GTSNPN, SVGIG (reference sequence). CDR3 loop: CAWSVSLGLETQYF. CDR3 nucleotide sequence: TGTGCCTGGAGTGTAAGCCTGGGGCTGGAGACCCAGTACTTC.

CDR3 in amino acids: CASGGVGSGNTIYF. The CDR3, as DNA: TGTGCCAGCGGGGGGGTCGGCTCTGGAAACACCATATATTTT. The chain is built from TRBV25-1 and TRBJ1-3; a weak D match, TRBD1 (5 bases). The CDR3 spans 14 residues. The germline CDR1 and CDR2 sequences are MGHDK and SYGVNS. Trimming cost V 8 bases and J 0 bases, with 11 bases left between them.

The chain uses TRBV15 and TRBJ2-6, with 8 bases fitting TRBD1. J lost 0 bases, V lost 3 bases, and 7 bases had no gene match. In germline, CDR1 is LNHNV, CDR2 YYDKDF (reference sequence). This CDR3 comprises 18 residues. The CDR3 protein is CATSRPGTGVSGANVLTF. The CDR3 region has the DNA TGTGCCACCAGCAGGCCCGGGACAGGCGTCTCTGGGGCCAACGTCCTGACTTTC. The full variable domain, in which reference TRBV15 and TRBJ2-6 provide the parts outside the CDR3, is DAMVIQNPRYQVTQFGKPVTLSCSQTLNHNVMYWYQQKSSQAPKLLFHYYDKDFNNEADTPDNFQSRRPNTSFCFLDIRSPGLGDTAMYLCATSRPGTGVSGANVLTFGAGSRLTVL.

The chain links TRBV9 to TRBJ2-2; D unresolved. Trimming pared 4 bases from V and 7 bases from J, leaving 14 bases between. Germline-derived CDR1 and CDR2 are SGDLS and YYNGEE. CDR3 length: 14 residues. This CDR3 is CASSPIAADGELFF. The CDR3, as DNA: TGTGCCAGCAGCCCAATCGCGGCGGACGGGGAGCTGTTTTTT.

The chain employs TRBV5-4 and TRBJ2-7; D is unclear. CDR3 length equals 12 residues. CDR1 and CDR2 from the germline V gene are SGHNT and YYREEE (reference sequence). The ends were cut back, 2 bases at V and 7 bases at J, with 10 bases in the middle. CDR3 in DNA: TGTGCCAGCAGCTTCTCCCCCGGGGAGCAGTACTTC. It yields the protein CASSFSPGEQYF.

V and J are TRBV27 and TRBJ1-5, with D unresolved. From germline, CDR1 is MNHEY and CDR2 SMNVEV (reference sequence). This CDR3 has 17 residues. V was clipped by 0 bases and J by 0 bases, with 12 bases between them. DNA for the CDR3: TGTGCCAGCAGTTTATCGAAGATAGCAGCTAGCAATCAGCCCCAGCATTTT. Its protein is CASSLSKIAASNQPQHF.

The rearrangement uses TRBV9 and TRBJ1-5; no clear D. CDR3 size: 13 residues. V lost 5 bases and J 4 bases, leaving 10 bases between the germline ends. Per the germline V gene, CDR1 is SGDLS and CDR2 is YYNGEE. In DNA, the CDR3 is TGTGCCAGCAGTGAATACCTTAATCAGCCCCAGCATTTT. This gives the protein CASSEYLNQPQHF.

J is TRBJ1-2 and V is TRBV7-9, with no clear D. The CDR3 is made up of 15 amino acids. V was pared by 6 bases and J by 2 bases, with 16 bases between. The germline V gene encodes CDR1 SEHNR and CDR2 FQNEAQ (reference sequence). The CDR3 DNA reads as TGTGCCAGCAGGTCCTGGGCAGATCCCAACTATGGCTACACCTTC. Residues: CASRSWADPNYGYTF.

This chain joins TRBV28 and TRBJ1-1; D is undetermined. Deletions cut 2 bases from V and 3 bases from J, with 13 bases between. The V gene's germline CDR1 is MDHEN and CDR2 SYDVKM. This CDR3 contains 15 residues. In DNA, the CDR3 is TGTGCCAGCAGTTTAAGACCAGTGAGGCACACTGAAGCTTTCTTT. Translated: CASSLRPVRHTEAFF.

The rearrangement uses TRBV29-1 and TRBJ2-1, with D perhaps matching TRBD2 (7 bases). In germline, CDR1 is SQVTM, CDR2 ANQGSEA. V lost 4 bases and J lost 9, with 13 bases in between. The CDR3 is made up of 12 amino acids. CDR3 nucleotide sequence: TGCAGCGTTGGTGGGGGGGGCTCTGAGCAGTTCTTC. Protein: CSVGGGGSEQFF.

The chain recombines TRBV14 with TRBJ1-4; 9 bases match TRBD1. The trim removed 2 bases at V and 4 bases at J, leaving 5 bases unmatched. This CDR3 comprises 16 residues. Germline values: CDR1 SGHDN, CDR2 FVKESK. In nucleotides, the CDR3 is TGTGCCAGCAGCCAATACAGGGGGCAAGTTAATGAAAAACTGTTTTTT. Its translation is CASSQYRGQVNEKLFF.

The rearrangement joins TRBV6-5 to TRBJ2-1, with 12 bases identical to TRBD2. The J segment lost 2 bases and the V segment lost 4 bases, leaving 3 bases of the junction unmatched. This CDR3 has 16 amino acids. CDR1 and CDR2 from the germline V gene are MNHEY and SVGAGI. In DNA, the CDR3 is TGTGCCAGCAGTTTTGGACTAGCGGGGACCTACAATGAGCAGTTCTTC. Translated: CASSFGLAGTYNEQFF.

The chain combines TRBV19 with TRBJ1-5; TRBD1 is a possible D gene (5 bases). Deletions cut 7 bases from V and 3 bases from J, with 13 bases between. Germline CDR1 and CDR2: LNHDA and SQIVND (reference sequence). This CDR3 spans 14 amino acids. CDR3 protein: CASTIRGFNQPQHF. The CDR3 region has the DNA TGTGCCAGTACTATTAGGGGCTTCAATCAGCCCCAGCATTTT.

This clone has just one count. The chain recombines TRBV4-1 with TRBJ2-7; D is uncertain. This CDR3 is 12 amino acids long. Germline V gene sequence: CDR1 MGHRA, CDR2 YSYEKL. Trimming took off 0 bases at V and 5 bases at J, with 5 bases between the two ends. The CDR3 protein is CASSQDRDEQYF. The CDR3 DNA sequence: TGCGCCAGCAGCCAAGATAGGGACGAGCAGTACTTC.

The chain combines TRBV29-1 with TRBJ1-6; 8 bases agree with TRBD1. The CDR3 is made up of 14 amino acids. Germline V gene lookup returns CDR1 SQVTM and CDR2 ANQGSEA. The V and J ends lost 4 bases and 9 bases, in that order; junction bases with no gene match: 8. In DNA form, the CDR3 reads TGCAGCGTTGGACAGGGGCCCTTAGGTTCACCCCTCCACTTT. Amino acids: CSVGQGPLGSPLHF.

This chain uses TRBV6-5 with TRBJ1-5; 9 nucleotides agree with TRBD1. The CDR3 consists of 15 residues. The V and J ends lost 2 bases and 4 bases, in that order; junction bases with no gene match: 3. CDR1 is MNHEY, CDR2 SVGAGI, per germline. CDR3 DNA sequence: TGTGCCAGCAGTTACGGGACAGGGCCTAATCAGCCCCAGCATTTT. It specifies CASSYGTGPNQPQHF.

The chain uses TRBV28 and TRBJ1-1, with TRBD1 matching over 8 bases. Germline V gives CDR1 MDHEN, CDR2 SYDVKM. J was trimmed by 4 bases and V by 3 bases; bases with no gene match: 16. This CDR3 is built from 18 residues. The CDR3 DNA is TGTGCCAGCAGTTTGTTCCACAGTCAGGGGGCTGGGAGCACTGAAGCTTTCTTT. Protein sequence: CASSLFHSQGAGSTEAFF.

The chain joins TRBV4-1 to TRBJ1-2; possible D gene TRBD1, 6 bases. Germline V gene sequence: CDR1 MGHRA, CDR2 YSYEKL. The length of the CDR3 is 13 residues. V lost 3 bases, J lost 8 bases, and 13 bases lay in between. CDR3 DNA sequence: TGCGCCAGCAGCCAGCCGGAGGGGGTGGGCTACACCTTC. Translating it yields CASSQPEGVGYTF.

This clone has just a few counts. The genes are TRBV5-1 and TRBJ1-3, with D possibly TRBD1 on 6 matching bases. V was pared by 4 bases and J by 2 bases, with 10 bases between. CDR1 and CDR2 (germline): SGHRS, YFSETQ. The CDR3 consists of 14 residues. In nucleotides, the CDR3 is TGCGCCAGCAGCCAGACAGGTACTGGAAACACCATATATTTT. The encoded protein is CASSQTGTGNTIYF.

The CDR3 DNA reads as TGTGCCAGCAGCCCGTCGGCGGGGAGGGAGCAGTTCTTC. This gives the protein CASSPSAGREQFF. The chain links TRBV5-5 to TRBJ2-1; possible D gene TRBD2, 6 bases. Germline assignment: CDR1 SGHKS and CDR2 YYEKEE (reference sequence). The V gene lost 4 bases and the J gene lost 10 bases, with 15 bases spanning the gap. The CDR3 extends over 13 amino acids.